Sequencing of this T cell receptor (beta chain) was carried out in a study of blood T cell repertoires in COVID-19. Participants were aged about 18 to 100 years, lived in over 20 US areas, and enrolled virtually. Measured with immunoSEQ multiplex PCR; TCRdb has only the in-frame clones, and not every one. The sample has hundreds of thousands of clones, roughly 86% seen once. Specimen: PBMCs or T cells enriched from blood (not recorded which). The sequence derives from a woman between 50 and 59 years old who had recovered from COVID-19.

The CDR3 DNA reads as TGTGCCAGCAGCTTCCGCGGCAATCAGCCCCAGCATTTT. It is translated as CASSFRGNQPQHF. The V call is TRBV7-2, the J call TRBJ1-5; unclear D gene. V shed 3 bases and J shed 2 bases, with 5 bases lying between them. Germline CDR1 SGHTA, CDR2 FQGNSA. The CDR3 totals 13 residues.